The next 30 T cell receptor beta chains were all read from a single sample in a study of T-cell memory formation after mild COVID-19. Each CDR3 protein gets one entry after TCRdb re-called the 5' RACE reads with MiXCR. The sample holds under 700,000 distinct CDR3 sequences; around 20% are singletons and the top ten take approximately 13%. Sequencing was performed on PBMCs or a T cell subset sorted from them (not recorded which). The receptors were gathered from an adult woman who had mild COVID-19 (a few samples of this study predate the infection). Cell type and time point are not known.

This clonotype came up a few times. The rearrangement joins TRBV24-1 to TRBJ2-1; TRBD2 is a possible D gene (6 bases). Looked up from germline, CDR1 is KGHDR and CDR2 is SFDVKD. The CDR3 consists of 16 residues. Between the trimmed V and J ends, which lost 3 bases and 2 bases, there was a span of 13 bases. CDR3 in amino acids: CATSDPAGAAYNEQFF. CDR3 nucleotide sequence: TGTGCCACCAGTGATCCAGCGGGTGCTGCCTACAATGAGCAGTTCTTC.

This clonotype has more than one count but fewer than ten. The chain carries TRBV29-1 and TRBJ2-7, with a possible D match to TRBD1 (6 bases). Germline assignment: CDR1 SQVTM and CDR2 ANQGSEA. This CDR3 has 13 residues. Trimming took 0 bases from V and 2 from J, leaving 8 bases between them. This CDR3 is CSVEEGAPYEQYF. The CDR3 DNA is TGCAGCGTTGAAGAGGGGGCCCCCTACGAGCAGTACTTC.

The V and J genes are TRBV7-2 and TRBJ2-7; perhaps D is TRBD1 or TRBD2 (5 bases each). This CDR3 has 15 amino acids. The germline V gene has CDR1 SGHTA and CDR2 FQGNSA. V was pared by 2 bases and J by 0 bases, with 11 bases between. Here the CDR3 reads CASSLPAGSSYEQYF. In DNA, the CDR3 is TGTGCCAGCAGCTTACCGGCAGGGAGCTCCTACGAGCAGTACTTC. Based on the CDR3 plus reference TRBV7-2 and TRBJ2-7, the full variable domain is GAGVSQSPSNKVTEKGKDVELRCDPISGHTALYWYRQSLGQGLEFLIYFQGNSAPDKSGLPSDRFSAERTGGSVSTLTIQRTQQEDSAVYLCASSLPAGSSYEQYFGPGTRLTVT.

There are many counts of this clonotype. CDR3 protein: CASSLLAVRYNEQFF. CDR3 coding DNA: TGTGCCAGCAGCTTACTAGCGGTACGCTACAATGAGCAGTTCTTC. J is TRBJ2-1 and V is TRBV7-2, with 7 bases identical to TRBD2. The V gene's germline CDR1 is SGHTA and CDR2 FQGNSA. With V trimmed by 2 bases and J by 3 bases, 4 bases remained unmatched. The CDR3 runs 15 residues.

This chain uses TRBV24-1 with TRBJ2-7; tentatively, D is TRBD2 (6 bases). The CDR3 consists of 15 residues. The germline V gene encodes CDR1 KGHDR and CDR2 SFDVKD. The V gene lost 3 bases and the J gene lost 6 bases, with 17 bases spanning the gap. This CDR3 reads CATSDRFGGTVEQYF. CDR3 nucleotide sequence: TGTGCCACCAGTGATCGCTTCGGGGGAACGGTCGAGCAGTACTTC.

This chain joins TRBV24-1 and TRBJ2-4; TRBD2 might be the D (5 bases). The CDR3 length is 13 residues. The germline V and J ends were trimmed by 3 bases and 7 bases, with 9 bases remaining between them. From germline, CDR1 is KGHDR and CDR2 SFDVKD. The DNA for the CDR3 is TGTGCCACCAGTGATCGGGGTGGTAACATTCAGTACTTC. Its protein product is CATSDRGGNIQYF.

The genes are TRBV6-2 or TRBV6-3 and TRBJ1-1; perhaps TRBD1 as D (6 bases). Germline V gene lookup returns CDR1 MNHEY and CDR2 SVGEGT. V was trimmed by 6 bases and J by 5 bases, leaving 22 bases between them. The CDR3 runs to 16 residues. The CDR3 here is CASRYNPQGKGTEAFF. The DNA of the CDR3 is TGTGCCAGCAGATATAATCCACAGGGTAAAGGTACTGAAGCTTTCTTT.

This clonotype was counted only a few times. The chain combines TRBV27 with TRBJ2-1; D not certain. Trimming removed 8 bases from V and 0 bases from J, with 11 bases in between. CDR1 MNHEY and CDR2 SMNVEV come from the germline V gene (reference sequence). This CDR3 is 14 amino acids long. CDR3 DNA: TGTGCCAGCGGCGCCTCGAGCTCCTACAATGAGCAGTTCTTC. As protein: CASGASSSYNEQFF.

In this sample, this clonotype turned up a few times. This chain joins TRBV12-3 or TRBV12-4 and TRBJ1-4, with unresolved D. The V gene lost 5 bases and the J gene lost 7 bases, with 17 bases spanning the gap. This CDR3 comprises 15 residues. The DNA for the CDR3 is TGTGCCAGCAGTCCCCCCGGTCAGCCGGGTGAAAAACTGTTTTTT. It yields the protein CASSPPGQPGEKLFF.

The rearrangement uses TRBV5-5 and TRBJ2-1; the match to TRBD2 covers 11 bases. The CDR3 is 17 amino acids. Germline V CDR1 and CDR2: SGHKS, YYEKEE (reference sequence). V was clipped by 2 bases and J by 1 base; unmatched bases: 5. As DNA, the CDR3 is TGTGCCAGCAGCTTCGCATGGACTAGCGGGTCCTACAATGAGCAGTTCTTC. Translating gives CASSFAWTSGSYNEQFF.

V usage is TRBV24-1 and J usage is TRBJ1-5; 11 nucleotides line up with TRBD1. V gave up 7 bases and J gave up 8 bases; unmatched junction bases: 6. CDR1 KGHDR and CDR2 SFDVKD come from the germline V gene. This CDR3 is 14 amino acids long. In DNA form, the CDR3 reads TGTGCCACCAGCGGGACAGGGGGAATGGAGCCCCAGCATTTT. This encodes CATSGTGGMEPQHF.

V is TRBV27 and J is TRBJ2-3; D is possibly TRBD2 (5 bases). Trimming stripped 5 bases from V and 2 bases from J, with 11 bases between. In germline, CDR1 is MNHEY, CDR2 SMNVEV (reference sequence). The CDR3 is 14 residues long. CDR3 residues: CASSPADATDTQYF. As DNA, the CDR3 is TGTGCCAGCAGTCCAGCGGATGCCACAGATACGCAGTATTTT.

In this sample, this clonotype turned up a few times. This chain's CDR3 is CASRGGGTPAYEQYF. The CDR3 region has the DNA TGTGCCAGCAGGGGAGGGGGGACTCCTGCCTACGAGCAGTACTTC. The chain carries TRBV12-3 or TRBV12-4 and TRBJ2-7; tentatively, D is TRBD2 (7 bases). This CDR3 is 15 amino acids long. The ends were cut back, 6 bases at V and 2 bases at J, with 17 bases in the middle.

The rearrangement uses TRBV7-6 and TRBJ1-3; D is uncertain. Germline values: CDR1 SGHVS, CDR2 FNYEAQ. V lost 6 bases to trimming and J lost 4 bases, with 16 bases between them. This CDR3 has 15 amino acids. CDR3 sequence (DNA): TGTGCCAGCAGTCTAAACGGACGGGAAGGAAACACCATATATTTT. Encoded protein: CASSLNGREGNTIYF.

The V and J genes are TRBV20-1 and TRBJ1-1; 8 bases are a match to TRBD1. The germline V gene encodes CDR1 DFQATT and CDR2 SNEGSKA (reference sequence). V shed 5 bases and J 2 bases; nucleotides not matched to a gene: 10. The CDR3 contains 15 residues. The CDR3 DNA sequence: TGCAGTGCTCCCCGGCAGGGGGCCATAAACACTGAAGCTTTCTTT. Translating gives CSAPRQGAINTEAFF.

This clonotype was recorded a few times. V and J are TRBV5-6 and TRBJ2-1, with 8 positions matching TRBD2. CDR1 and CDR2 (germline): SGHDT, YYEEEE. V gave up 4 bases and J gave up 0 bases; unmatched junction bases: 3. CDR3 size: 15 residues. CDR3 region: CASSASGFSYNEQFF. CDR3 in DNA: TGTGCCAGCAGCGCTAGCGGGTTCTCCTACAATGAGCAGTTCTTC.

In regard to this clonotype: This may stem from a read error, because a much larger clone lies one nucleotide away. The chain uses TRBV5-1 and TRBJ2-3; 7 bases are a match to TRBD1. CDR3 length equals 14 residues. The germline CDR1 and CDR2 sequences are SGHRS and YFSETQ. V shed 3 bases, J shed 2 bases, and the junction held 3 bases outside the gene matches. The CDR3 nucleotides are TGCGCCAGCAGCTCCGGGACAGACACAGATACGCAGTATTTT. Protein sequence: CASSSGTDTDTQYF.

The J gene is TRBJ2-1, the V gene TRBV15; 9 bases line up with TRBD2. CDR3 length: 15 residues. CDR1 is LNHNV and CDR2 is YYDKDF in the germline V gene (reference sequence). V lost 4 bases to trimming and J lost 8 bases; unmatched junction nucleotides: 9. The CDR3 reads CATSTLRGGLDEQFF. CDR3 DNA sequence: TGTGCCACCAGCACTTTGCGGGGGGGCCTCGATGAGCAGTTCTTC.

In its sample, this clonotype was seen a few times. The chain employs TRBV20-1 and TRBJ1-1, with 7 nucleotides matching TRBD1. The CDR3 sequence is 14 residues long. Germline-derived CDR1 and CDR2 are DFQATT and SNEGSKA (reference sequence). Trimming at V came to 3 bases and at J to 0 bases, leaving 4 bases not matched to a gene. For the CDR3, the DNA is TGCAGTGCTAGCCGGGACAGCGTGAACACTGAAGCTTTCTTT. The encoded protein is CSASRDSVNTEAFF.

This clonotype came up a few times. CDR3 amino acids: CATSDPFRGTKNTGELFF. CDR3 bases: TGTGCCACCAGTGACCCGTTCCGCGGGACCAAGAACACCGGGGAGCTGTTTTTT. The chain joins TRBV24-1 to TRBJ2-2, with D perhaps matching TRBD2 (6 bases). The CDR3 sequence is 18 residues long. Germline V gene lookup returns CDR1 KGHDR and CDR2 SFDVKD. Trimming shortened V by 4 bases and J by 1 base, and 18 bases separated the two germline ends.

This clonotype was seen only a few times. The V and J genes are TRBV5-4 and TRBJ2-7; 7 nucleotides line up with TRBD2. Germline V lookup: CDR1 SGHNT, CDR2 YYREEE (reference sequence). V trimming: 1 base; J trimming: 3 bases; junction bases outside the gene matches: 4. The CDR3 length is 14 residues. The DNA of the CDR3 is TGTGCCAGCAGCTTGTTCCTAGCGGACTACGAGCAGTACTTC. Protein: CASSLFLADYEQYF.

The chain employs TRBV5-1 and TRBJ2-3; 7 positions agree with TRBD2. CDR3 size: 16 residues. Germline V gene data show CDR1 as SGHRS and CDR2 as YFSETQ. Losses at the gene ends were 4 bases for V and 6 bases for J; bases not matched to a gene: 14. The CDR3 region is CASSLQGAGPVDTQYF. The CDR3 bases are TGCGCCAGCAGCCTCCAGGGAGCGGGGCCGGTGGATACGCAGTATTTT.

In its sample, this clonotype was seen many times. This chain connects TRBV7-2 to TRBJ2-1, with D hard to call. The CDR3 has 13 amino acids. Germline-derived CDR1 and CDR2 are SGHTA and FQGNSA. Trimming cost V 1 base and J 10 bases, with 11 bases left between them. CDR3 nucleotides: TGTGCCAGCAGCTTAGGACCCGCCGGGGAGCAGTTCTTC. Residues: CASSLGPAGEQFF.

The rearrangement uses TRBV5-6 and TRBJ1-2; no clear D gene. This CDR3 region has 12 residues. V shed 4 bases and J shed 2 bases, with 6 bases lying between them. The germline V gene has CDR1 SGHDT and CDR2 YYEEEE. CDR3 loop: CASSLSNYGYTF. Here the CDR3 DNA reads TGTGCCAGCAGCCTCTCAAACTATGGCTACACCTTC.

J is TRBJ2-7 and V is TRBV5-6, with 8 bases matching TRBD1. The germline V gene encodes CDR1 SGHDT and CDR2 YYEEEE. The CDR3 contains 16 residues. Trimming cost V 2 bases and J 4 bases; bases outside gene matches: 11. In DNA, the CDR3 is TGTGCCAGCAGCTTTGAGGTAGGACAGGGACCGTACGAGCAGTACTTC. This codes for CASSFEVGQGPYEQYF.

In this sample, this clonotype turned up a few times. This sequence joins TRBV7-9 and TRBJ1-1; D uncertain. The CDR3 is 13 amino acids. CDR1 is SEHNR, CDR2 FQNEAQ, per germline (reference sequence). Trimming removed 3 bases from V and 1 base from J, with 6 bases in between. CDR3 loop: CASSLVQNTEAFF. In nucleotides, the CDR3 is TGTGCCAGCAGCTTGGTACAGAACACTGAAGCTTTCTTT.

This clonotype was seen only a few times. The chain recombines TRBV13 with TRBJ2-7; possible D gene TRBD2, 5 bases. Germline CDR1 reads PRHDT; CDR2 reads FYEKMQ (reference sequence). Trimming removed 0 bases from V and 1 base from J, with 10 bases in between. The CDR3 has 15 residues. For the CDR3, the DNA is TGTGCCAGCAGCTTAGGAGAGGACTGGTCCTACGAGCAGTACTTC. This translates into CASSLGEDWSYEQYF. The full variable domain, its missing parts supplied by reference TRBV13 and TRBJ2-7, is AAGVIQSPRHLIKEKRETATLKCYPIPRHDTVYWYQQGPGQDPQFLISFYEKMQSDKGSIPDRFSAQQFSDYHSELNMSSLELGDSALYFCASSLGEDWSYEQYFGPGTRLTVT.

CDR3 loop: CASSRGGGATDTQYF. CDR3 DNA: TGCGCCAGCAGCCGAGGAGGCGGGGCTACAGATACGCAGTATTTT. The V and J genes are TRBV4-3 and TRBJ2-3; perhaps TRBD2 as D (6 bases). CDR3 size: 15 residues. Deletions cut 4 bases from V and 3 bases from J, with 14 bases between. Germline lookup yields CDR1 LGHNA and CDR2 YSLEER.

The chain uses TRBV6-5 and TRBJ2-7, with 7 bases identical to TRBD2. V was pared by 6 bases and J by 0 bases, with 11 bases of the junction left unmatched. CDR3 length: 16 residues. Germline values: CDR1 MNHEY, CDR2 SVGAGI. The CDR3 loop is CASSLIAGYSSYEQYF. For the CDR3, the DNA is TGTGCCAGCAGCCTTATAGCGGGTTATAGCTCCTACGAGCAGTACTTC.

The chain employs TRBV7-9 and TRBJ2-3; TRBD2 matches at 9 bases. The CDR3 consists of 15 residues. The J segment lost 4 bases and the V segment lost 5 bases, leaving 7 bases of the junction unmatched. The germline V gene has CDR1 SEHNR and CDR2 FQNEAQ (reference sequence). In DNA, the CDR3 is TGTGCCAGCAGCCCCGTGGCGGGAGGGCCAGATACGCAGTATTTT. The encoded protein is CASSPVAGGPDTQYF.